These 14 T cell receptor beta chains came from one sample sequenced in a study of T cells after yellow fever vaccination. TCRdb itself ran the 5' RACE reads through MiXCR, one entry per CDR3 protein. The sample lists a few hundred thousand distinct CDR3 sequences, about 19% occurring once. Here the sequenced sample was PBMCs, taken 15 days after the yellow fever booster vaccination. Every receptor here comes from a man aged 25 to 40 who received the YFV17D yellow fever vaccine.

The CDR3 nucleotides are TGTGCCAGCAGCACGGGCCGGGGGTTCGAGCAGTACTTC. It yields the protein CASSTGRGFEQYF. The J gene is TRBJ2-7, the V gene TRBV7-9, with D perhaps matching TRBD2 (6 bases). Germline V gives CDR1 SEHNR, CDR2 FQNEAQ (reference sequence). Trimming left V 5 bases short and J 6 bases short, with 14 bases between. The CDR3 contains 13 residues.

This clonotype has a handful of counts. The chain combines TRBV20-1 with TRBJ1-1, with TRBD1 identical over 10 bases. The CDR3 is 13 residues long. Germline-derived CDR1 and CDR2 are DFQATT and SNEGSKA (reference sequence). The trim removed 4 bases at V and 5 bases at J, leaving 4 bases unmatched. In DNA form, the CDR3 reads TGCAGTGCTACCTGGACAGGGGGGACTGAAGCTTTCTTT. It encodes CSATWTGGTEAFF.

This chain uses TRBV25-1 with TRBJ1-3, with D perhaps matching TRBD1 (6 bases). CDR1 MGHDK and CDR2 SYGVNS come from the germline V gene. The CDR3 runs to 16 residues. Trimming stripped 2 bases from V and 4 bases from J, with 15 bases between. The CDR3 loop is CASSERGGLGGNTIYF. CDR3 DNA sequence: TGTGCCAGCAGTGAAAGGGGGGGTTTGGGAGGAAACACCATATATTTT.

The chain links TRBV6-2 or TRBV6-3 to TRBJ2-7, with 7 bases matching TRBD2. V trimming: 0 bases; J trimming: 6 bases; junction bases outside the gene matches: 5. Germline CDR1 and CDR2: MNHEY and SVGEGT. The CDR3 extends over 14 amino acids. The CDR3 spells CASSYSRDYGEQYF. Written as DNA, the CDR3 is TGTGCCAGCAGTTACTCGAGGGACTACGGCGAGCAGTACTTC.

This clonotype turned up a few times. V is TRBV29-1 and J is TRBJ2-3; D uncertain. Per the germline V gene, CDR1 is SQVTM and CDR2 is ANQGSEA. This CDR3 comprises 12 residues. V was pared by 4 bases and J by 6 bases, with 11 bases between. As DNA, the CDR3 is TGCAGCGTTGTGGCTACACATGATACGCAGTATTTT. Residues: CSVVATHDTQYF.

The chain recombines TRBV7-2 with TRBJ2-7; D ambiguous. This CDR3 comprises 14 residues. V was cut by 0 bases and J by 2 bases, with 8 bases left in between. CDR1 SGHTA and CDR2 FQGNSA come from the germline V gene. CDR3 region: CASSLAEIAYEQYF. In DNA form, the CDR3 reads TGTGCCAGCAGCTTAGCTGAAATTGCCTACGAGCAGTACTTC.

This clonotype was observed a few times. V usage is TRBV6-6 and J usage is TRBJ1-1; D uncertain. The CDR3 contains 12 residues. Per the germline V gene, CDR1 is MNHNY and CDR2 is SVGAGI (reference sequence). V lost 4 bases and J 6 bases, leaving 9 bases between the germline ends. CDR3 nucleotides: TGTGCCAGCAGTTGGAAGGATGCTGAAGCTTTCTTT. This encodes CASSWKDAEAFF.

This chain connects TRBV5-1 to TRBJ2-1, with D unclear. This CDR3 contains 15 residues. Trimming removed 4 bases from V and 9 bases from J, with 20 bases in between. The germline V gene encodes CDR1 SGHRS and CDR2 YFSETQ. The CDR3 sequence: CASSTAMLARGEQFF. In nucleotides, the CDR3 is TGCGCCAGCAGCACGGCAATGTTGGCTCGTGGTGAGCAGTTCTTC.

This clonotype was seen more than once but under ten times. The chain has TRBV5-1 and TRBJ2-2, with TRBD2 matching 7 bases. Germline loops: CDR1 SGHRS, CDR2 YFSETQ. This CDR3 spans 16 amino acids. V shed 3 bases and J 6 bases; nucleotides not matched to a gene: 11. This chain's CDR3 is CASSSTGTNWAGELFF. CDR3 in DNA: TGCGCCAGCAGCTCAACCGGGACTAACTGGGCCGGGGAGCTGTTTTTT.

This clonotype was detected once. The chain is built from TRBV19 and TRBJ2-5, with D possibly TRBD2 on 5 matching bases. Germline lookup yields CDR1 LNHDA and CDR2 SQIVND (reference sequence). Trimming removed 5 bases from V and 4 bases from J, with 17 bases in between. The CDR3 covers 15 residues. As DNA, the CDR3 is TGTGCCAGTAGTCCGACGGACGGAGGAGGAGAGACCCAGTACTTC. Protein: CASSPTDGGGETQYF. The full variable domain, its missing parts supplied by reference TRBV19 and TRBJ2-5, is DGGITQSPKYLFRKEGQNVTLSCEQNLNHDAMYWYRQDPGQGLRLIYYSQIVNDFQKGDIAEGYSVSREKKESFPLTVTSAQKNPTAFYLCASSPTDGGGETQYFGPGTRLLVL.

Here the CDR3 reads CASSQAGTGTDTQYF. DNA of the CDR3: TGTGCCAGCAGCCAAGCTGGGACTGGGACAGATACGCAGTATTTT. The chain carries TRBV14 and TRBJ2-3, with D maybe TRBD2 (6 bases). CDR3 length equals 15 residues. Germline CDR1 SGHDN, CDR2 FVKESK. Trimming cost V 1 base and J 3 bases, with 11 bases left between them. The whole variable domain, filled in from reference TRBV14 and TRBJ2-3, reads EAGVTQFPSHSVIEKGQTVTLRCDPISGHDNLYWYRRVMGKEIKFLLHFVKESKQDESGMPNNRFLAERTGGTYSTLKVQPAELEDSGVYFCASSQAGTGTDTQYFGPGTRLTVL.

This sequence joins TRBV7-9 and TRBJ2-1; unclear D gene. This CDR3 contains 16 residues. Trimming removed 5 bases at V and 7 bases at J, with 21 bases between. Germline V lookup: CDR1 SEHNR, CDR2 FQNEAQ (reference sequence). CDR3 DNA sequence: TGTGCCAGCAGCCCCTTGGTCTCATTACTCCTAAATGAGCAGTTCTTC. Its translation: CASSPLVSLLLNEQFF. Full variable domain (rest looked up from reference TRBV7-9 and TRBJ2-1): DTGVSQNPRHKITKRGQNVTFRCDPISEHNRLYWYRQTLGQGPEFLTYFQNEAQLEKSRLLSDRFSAERPKGSFSTLEIQRTEQGDSAMYLCASSPLVSLLLNEQFFGPGTRLTVL.

This chain joins TRBV20-1 and TRBJ2-3, with 10 bases matching TRBD2. Germline V gives CDR1 DFQATT, CDR2 SNEGSKA (reference sequence). CDR3 length equals 14 residues. V trimming: 6 bases; J trimming: 2 bases; junction bases outside the gene matches: 5. CDR3 DNA sequence: TGCAGTGCAATGCTAGCGGGAGCCACAGATACGCAGTATTTT. Its translation is CSAMLAGATDTQYF.

J is TRBJ2-7 and V is TRBV12-3 or TRBV12-4; 8 bases fit TRBD2. The J segment lost 2 bases and the V segment lost 2 bases, leaving 5 bases of the junction unmatched. This CDR3 is built from 15 residues. The DNA of the CDR3 is TGTGCCAGCAGTTTAACCGGGAGGGATCCCTACGAGCAGTACTTC. Encoded protein: CASSLTGRDPYEQYF.